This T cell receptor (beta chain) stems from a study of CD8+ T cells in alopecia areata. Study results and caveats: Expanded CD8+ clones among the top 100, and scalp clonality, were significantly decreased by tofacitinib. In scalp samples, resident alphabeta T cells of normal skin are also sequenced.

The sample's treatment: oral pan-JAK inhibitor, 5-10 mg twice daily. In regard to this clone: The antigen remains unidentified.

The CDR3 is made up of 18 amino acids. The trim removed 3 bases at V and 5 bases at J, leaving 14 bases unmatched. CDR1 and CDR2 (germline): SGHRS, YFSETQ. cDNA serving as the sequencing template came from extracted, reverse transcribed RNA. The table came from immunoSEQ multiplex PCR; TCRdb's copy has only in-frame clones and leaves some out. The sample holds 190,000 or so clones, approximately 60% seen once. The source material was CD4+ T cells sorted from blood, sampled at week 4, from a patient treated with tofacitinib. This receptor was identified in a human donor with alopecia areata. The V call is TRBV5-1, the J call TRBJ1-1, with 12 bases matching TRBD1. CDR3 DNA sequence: TGCGCCAGCAGCTCGGGCGGCGGGACAGGGGGCGCAAGGACTGAAGCTTTCTTT. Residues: CASSSGGGTGGARTEAFF.